Listed below are T cell receptor beta chains from one sample, sequenced in a study of cytomegalovirus exposure and HLA in healthy donors. TCRdb's table, derived via immunoSEQ multiplex PCR, lists solely in-frame clones and lacks some. The sample includes around 160,000 clones, roughly 77% seen only once; the top ten take roughly 4.5%. Material: PBMCs. These receptors originate from a young man in good health and CMV-seropositive. CDR3s include the opening cysteine and the closing phenylalanine or tryptophan. The D gene is left open where the match is weak. Clone size appears in some rows only: once, few, many, or a class for an expanded clone.

TRBJ2-3 TRBV9 TRBD2 - CASSVAALAGSTDTQYF TGTGCCAGCAGCGTAGCGGCACTAGCGGGTAGCACAGATACGCAGTATTTT
TRBJ2-3 TRBV7-6 TRBD1 few CASSPGGPTRDTQYF TGTGCCAGCAGCCCAGGGGGACCAACCCGGGATACGCAGTATTTT
TRBJ2-3 TRBV11-3 - - CASSDGTSGEDTQYF TGTGCCAGCAGCGACGGGACGTCGGGAGAAGATACGCAGTATTTT
TRBJ1-1 TRBV7-9 - - CASSLADGGSTEAFF TGTGCCAGCAGCTTAGCGGACGGCGGGTCCACTGAAGCTTTCTTT
TRBJ1-4 TRBV6-1 - - CASGGATNEKLFF TGTGCCAGCGGGGGGGCAACTAATGAAAAACTGTTTTTT
TRBJ2-2 TRBV28 - few CASTFPGTGELFF TGTGCCAGCACCTTCCCGGGCACCGGGGAGCTGTTTTTT
TRBJ1-2 TRBV11-2 TRBD1 - CASSSTQGVYGYTF TGTGCCAGCAGCTCGACTCAGGGGGTCTATGGCTACACCTTC
TRBJ1-3 TRBV5-7 - - CASSLMCPGGNTIYF TGTGCCAGCAGTCTGATGTGCCCCGGTGGAAACACCATATATTTT
TRBJ1-6 TRBV6-5 TRBD1 - CASNPGQGDSPLHF TGTGCCAGCAACCCGGGACAGGGGGATTCACCCCTCCACTTT
TRBJ2-1 TRBV6-5 - once CASTRGSGRNEQFF TGTGCCAGCACCCGGGGTAGCGGAAGGAATGAGCAGTTCTTC
TRBJ1-1 TRBV21-1 - - CASGPTGTDTEAFF TGTGCCAGCGGACCGACAGGGACGGACACTGAAGCTTTCTTT
TRBJ2-6 TRBV19 - - CASSISGSGANVLTF TGTGCCAGTAGTATCTCAGGCTCTGGGGCCAACGTCCTGACTTTC
TRBJ1-4 TRBV30 - - CAQGYEKLFF TGTGCCCAGGGGTATGAAAAACTGTTTTTT
TRBJ1-1 TRBV7-8 TRBD1 once CASSRQGTMNTEAFF TGTGCCAGCAGTCGACAGGGAACTATGAACACTGAAGCTTTCTTT
TRBJ1-5 TRBV5-1 - - CASSTRPGVDQPQHF TGCGCCAGCAGCACCCGGCCAGGGGTGGATCAGCCCCAGCATTTT
TRBJ1-1 TRBV7-9 - - CASSKQANTEAFF TGTGCCAGCAGCAAGCAGGCGAACACTGAAGCTTTCTTT
TRBJ1-2 TRBV19 TRBD1 - CASSMARGTASTF TGTGCCAGTAGTATGGCCCGCGGGACAGCTAGCACCTTC
TRBJ1-2 TRBV9 TRBD1 few CASRAPPGTANYGYTF TGTGCCAGCAGGGCCCCACCCGGGACAGCTAACTATGGCTACACCTTC
TRBJ2-1 TRBV7-7 - - CASSPLYRAYNEQFF TGTGCTAGCAGCCCTCTTTACCGGGCCTACAATGAGCAGTTCTTC
TRBJ1-5 TRBV15 - - CATSRDQGPNQPQHF TGTGCCACCAGCAGAGATCAGGGTCCTAATCAGCCCCAGCATTTT
TRBJ1-5 TRBV5-8 TRBD1 once CASSARTGALDQPQHF TGTGCCAGCAGCGCTAGGACAGGGGCGCTGGATCAGCCCCAGCATTTT
TRBJ1-6 TRBV13 - - CASSLLGESPLHF TGTGCCAGCAGCTTATTAGGAGAATCACCCCTCCACTTT
TRBJ1-2 TRBV10-3 - - CAIGERDGYTF TGTGCCATCGGTGAACGCGATGGCTACACCTTC
TRBJ1-5 TRBV27 TRBD1 - CASSSRGQGGNQPQHF TGTGCCAGCAGTTCGCGCGGACAGGGCGGCAATCAGCCCCAGCATTTT
TRBJ1-4 TRBV5-4 - - CASSQSGGGREKLFF TGTGCCAGCAGCCAATCCGGGGGGGGCAGGGAAAAACTGTTTTTT
TRBJ2-3 TRBV30 - - CAWSIWQYTDTQYF TGTGCCTGGAGTATTTGGCAATACACAGATACGCAGTATTTT
TRBJ2-5 TRBV15 TRBD2 - CATSRPESGAQYF TGTGCCACCAGCAGACCCGAGAGCGGGGCTCAGTACTTC
TRBJ1-4 TRBV7-9 - - CASSLDGRDNEKLFF TGTGCCAGCAGCCTAGATGGGAGGGATAATGAAAAACTGTTTTTT
TRBJ1-2 TRBV11-2 TRBD1 once CASSLDGTGYGYTF TGTGCCAGCAGCTTAGACGGGACAGGGTATGGCTACACCTTC
TRBJ1-2 TRBV2 - - CASSADYGYTF TGTGCCAGCAGTGCGGACTATGGCTACACCTTC
TRBJ2-2 TRBV19 TRBD2 - CASTRLAGGSTGELFF TGTGCCAGTACCCGACTAGCGGGAGGCAGCACCGGGGAGCTGTTTTTT
TRBJ1-1 TRBV30 - - CAWKGQGETEAFF TGTGCCTGGAAGGGGCAGGGTGAAACTGAAGCTTTCTTT
TRBJ1-5 TRBV5-8 - - CASRAGQSNQPQHF TGTGCCAGCAGAGCTGGACAGAGCAATCAGCCCCAGCATTTT
TRBJ1-5 TRBV15 - once CATSRDIPQPQHF TGTGCCACCAGCAGAGATATCCCCCAGCCCCAGCATTTT
TRBJ2-5 TRBV7-7 TRBD2 - CVSSLGQRGRQETQYF TGTGTTAGCAGCTTAGGTCAGCGGGGGCGACAAGAGACCCAGTACTTC
TRBJ1-5 TRBV7-9 - - CASSFTTDNQPQHF TGTGCCAGCAGCTTTACGACAGACAATCAGCCCCAGCATTTT
TRBJ1-2 TRBV30 - - CAWTTGNYGYTF TGTGCCTGGACCACAGGGAACTATGGCTACACCTTC
TRBJ1-1 TRBV19 - - CASSHRVTEAFF TGTGCCAGTAGTCACAGGGTCACTGAAGCTTTCTTT
TRBJ2-1 TRBV2 TRBD1 - CASSAHRGSDEQFF TGTGCCAGCAGTGCCCACAGGGGGTCCGATGAGCAGTTCTTC
TRBJ2-1 TRBV11-3 - - CASSPQGSYNEQFF TGTGCCAGCAGCCCACAGGGCTCCTACAATGAGCAGTTCTTC
TRBJ2-1 TRBV11-2 TRBD2 - CASSLGLAGGSNEQFF TGTGCCAGCAGCTTAGGGCTAGCGGGAGGCTCCAATGAGCAGTTCTTC
TRBJ2-5 TRBV7-7 - - CASSRDQETQYF TGTGCTAGCAGCCGGGACCAAGAGACCCAGTACTTC
TRBJ2-5 TRBV5-1 TRBD1 - CASSLADRTGAQYF TGCGCCAGCAGCTTGGCTGACAGAACAGGGGCCCAGTACTTC
TRBJ1-4 TRBV9 TRBD1 - CASSPTGTDNEKLFF TGTGCCAGCAGCCCGACCGGGACAGACAATGAAAAACTGTTTTTT
TRBJ2-1 TRBV4-1 - - CASSQDVGARNEQFF TGCGCCAGCAGCCAAGATGTGGGGGCGCGCAATGAGCAGTTCTTC